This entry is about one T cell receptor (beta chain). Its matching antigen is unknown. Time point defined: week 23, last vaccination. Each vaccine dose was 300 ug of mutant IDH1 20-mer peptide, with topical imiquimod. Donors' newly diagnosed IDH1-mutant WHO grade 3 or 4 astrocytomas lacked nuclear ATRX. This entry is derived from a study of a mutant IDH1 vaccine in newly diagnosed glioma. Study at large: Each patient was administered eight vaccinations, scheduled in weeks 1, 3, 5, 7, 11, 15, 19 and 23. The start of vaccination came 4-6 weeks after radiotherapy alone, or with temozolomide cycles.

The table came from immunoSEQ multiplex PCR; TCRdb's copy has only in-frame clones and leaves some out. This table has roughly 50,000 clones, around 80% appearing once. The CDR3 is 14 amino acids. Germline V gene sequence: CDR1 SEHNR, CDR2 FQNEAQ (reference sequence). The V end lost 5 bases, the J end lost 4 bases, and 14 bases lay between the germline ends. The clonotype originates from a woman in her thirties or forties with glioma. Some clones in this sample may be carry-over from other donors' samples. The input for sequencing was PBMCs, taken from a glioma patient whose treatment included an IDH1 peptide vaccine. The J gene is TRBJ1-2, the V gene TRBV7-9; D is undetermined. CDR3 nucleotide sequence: TGTGCCAGCAGCCCCGTGGAGGCCGTCTATGGCTACACCTTC. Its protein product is CASSPVEAVYGYTF. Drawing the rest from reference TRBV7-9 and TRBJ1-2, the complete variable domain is DTGVSQNPRHKITKRGQNVTFRCDPISEHNRLYWYRQTLGQGPEFLTYFQNEAQLEKSRLLSDRFSAERPKGSFSTLEIQRTEQGDSAMYLCASSPVEAVYGYTFGSGTRLTVV.